These T cell receptor beta chains were read from a single sample in a study of shared clonotypes between healthy human individuals. Only in-frame clones appear in the TCRdb table, and some are missing; sequencing was by immunoSEQ multiplex PCR. The sample lists more than 2,000,000 clones, 90% to 95% occurring once. The sequencing input was naive CD4+ T cells from PBMCs. The receptors come from a man aged 18-30 years in good health. Some clones in this sample may be carry-over from other donors' samples. CDR3s include the opening cysteine and the closing phenylalanine or tryptophan. D genes are given only for firm matches. Expanded clones are given a class, and other clones once, few, many or no size at all.

>-|-|TRBV5-1|TRBJ2-2
TGCGCCAGCAGCTCCCTAGGGGGCACCGGGGAGCTGTTTTTT
CASSSLGGTGELFF
>-|-|TRBV21-1|TRBJ2-4
TGTGCCAGCAGCAAATCGAGGACAGGGTCGAAAAACATTCAGTACTTC
CASSKSRTGSKNIQYF
>TRBD1|few|TRBV2|TRBJ1-5
TGTGCCAGTTCACAGGGGAATCAGCCCCAGCATTTT
CASSQGNQPQHF
>-|-|TRBV18|TRBJ1-4
TGTGCCAGCTCATGGAGGGGTGAAGCTAATGAAAAACTGTTTTTT
CASSWRGEANEKLFF
>-|-|TRBV5-4|TRBJ2-7
TGTGCCAGCAGCTTGGGGCAGGGGAGAGGGGCCTACGAGCAGTACTTC
CASSLGQGRGAYEQYF
>-|few|TRBV29-1|TRBJ2-3
TGCAGCGTTGCGGGTCGCAGCACAGATACGCAGTATTTT
CSVAGRSTDTQYF
>-|-|TRBV7-9|TRBJ1-5
TGTGCCAGCAGCCTCGGGTTCCAAGAACAGCCCCAGCATTTT
CASSLGFQEQPQHF
>-|-|TRBV5-1|TRBJ1-5
TGCGCCAGCAGCCCCCTGGGGGGCGCAAATCAGCCCCAGCATTTT
CASSPLGGANQPQHF
>TRBD1|-|TRBV28|TRBJ2-7
TGTGCCAGCGAACGCGCCGGGACAGGGACCTACGAGCAGTACTTC
CASERAGTGTYEQYF
>-|-|TRBV4-1|TRBJ1-4
TGCGCCAGCAGCCAAGGTAGGCAGGACTCGAATGAAAAACTGTTTTTT
CASSQGRQDSNEKLFF
>-|-|TRBV7-2|TRBJ1-5
TGTGCCAGCAGCTTATTACAGACCAATCAGCCCCAGCATTTT
CASSLLQTNQPQHF
>-|-|TRBV14|TRBJ2-7
TGTGCCAGCAGCCAAGGCCGGGTCTCCTACGAGCAGTACTTC
CASSQGRVSYEQYF
>-|-|TRBV28|TRBJ2-7
TGTGCCAGCAGTCAGGGTAGTAGCTACGAGCAGTACTTC
CASSQGSSYEQYF
>-|-|TRBV7-2|TRBJ1-5
TGTGCCAGCAGCTTAACCGCCAATCAGCCCCAGCATTTT
CASSLTANQPQHF
>-|-|TRBV5-1|TRBJ1-3
TGCGCCAGCAGCTTGGCCAACGGCGTGGCTGGAGGAAACACCATATATTTT
CASSLANGVAGGNTIYF